A single sample is the source of the 8 T cell receptor beta chains below, sequenced in a study of blood T cell repertoires in COVID-19. TCRdb's table, derived via immunoSEQ multiplex PCR, lists solely in-frame clones and lacks some. The profile shows around 250,000 clones, almost 85% of them singletons. Sequencing was performed on peripheral blood. The receptor set was obtained from a woman older than 75 with acute or convalescent COVID-19.

The J gene is TRBJ1-5, the V gene TRBV6-4; TRBD1 agrees at 10 bases. This CDR3 region has 15 residues. CDR1 and CDR2 from the germline V gene are MRHNA and SNTAGT. With 3 bases clipped from V and 1 base from J, the junction kept 0 bases outside the gene matches. The CDR3 reads CASSETGGSNQPQHF. The CDR3 DNA reads as TGTGCCAGCAGTGAGACAGGGGGCAGCAATCAGCCCCAGCATTTT.

The V call is TRBV7-6, the J call TRBJ2-1; unclear D gene. With 5 bases removed from V and 0 bases from J, the gap between germline ends came to 11 bases. This CDR3 contains 15 residues. CDR1 and CDR2 from the germline V gene are SGHVS and FNYEAQ. CDR3 in amino acids: CASSPTESSYNEQFF. DNA of the CDR3: TGTGCCAGCAGCCCGACGGAGAGCTCCTACAATGAGCAGTTCTTC.

The rearrangement uses TRBV5-6 and TRBJ1-5; 11 bases match TRBD1. The CDR3 is 17 amino acids. Trimming at V came to 4 bases and at J to 1 base, leaving 7 bases not matched to a gene. The germline V gene encodes CDR1 SGHDT and CDR2 YYEEEE. The CDR3 reads CASSLRTGGSSNQPQHF. In nucleotides, the CDR3 is TGTGCCAGCAGCCTGCGGACAGGGGGCTCGAGCAATCAGCCCCAGCATTTT.

V and J are TRBV4-3 and TRBJ1-2; TRBD1 is a possible D gene (6 bases). CDR3 length: 15 amino acids. The germline V and J ends were trimmed by 4 bases and 4 bases, with 16 bases remaining between them. CDR1 is LGHNA and CDR2 is YSLEER in the germline V gene. Here the CDR3 DNA reads TGCGCCAGCAGCCCTACTAGGACAGCTTCCTATGGCTACACCTTC. It is translated as CASSPTRTASYGYTF.

The genes are TRBV7-8 and TRBJ2-1, with 10 bases aligning to TRBD2. Germline CDR1 SGHVS, CDR2 FQNEAQ. This CDR3 comprises 18 residues. The ends lost 1 base at V and 0 bases at J; junction bases unmatched: 6. For the CDR3, the DNA is TGTGCCAGCAGCTTAGTGGCTAGCGGGGGCCGCTCCTACAATGAGCAGTTCTTC. This translates into CASSLVASGGRSYNEQFF.

A single count supports this clone. The chain carries TRBV29-1 and TRBJ2-1, with a tentative D call TRBD1 (6 bases). The germline V gene encodes CDR1 SQVTM and CDR2 ANQGSEA. The length of the CDR3 is 15 residues. Trimming removed 5 bases at V and 0 bases at J, with 14 bases between. In nucleotides, the CDR3 is TGCAGCGTTCAACGGTCACAGGGCTCCTACAATGAGCAGTTCTTC. Translating gives CSVQRSQGSYNEQFF.

The chain employs TRBV11-1 and TRBJ2-7; D gene uncertain. The CDR3 spans 13 residues. V lost 0 bases, J lost 6 bases, and 9 bases lay in between. CDR1 and CDR2 from the germline V gene are SGHAT and FQDESV (reference sequence). CDR3 nucleotides: TGTGCCAGCAGCTTAGCGCGTCTGAGCGAGCAGTACTTC. Encoded protein: CASSLARLSEQYF.

The V and J genes are TRBV9 and TRBJ2-3, with D perhaps matching TRBD2 (6 bases). The CDR3 has 15 residues. Trimming removed 4 bases at V and 2 bases at J, with 14 bases between. CDR1 and CDR2 from the germline V gene are SGDLS and YYNGEE. CDR3 in amino acids: CASSSAGTYTDTQYF. Here the CDR3 DNA reads TGTGCCAGCAGCTCAGCGGGTACTTACACAGATACGCAGTATTTT.